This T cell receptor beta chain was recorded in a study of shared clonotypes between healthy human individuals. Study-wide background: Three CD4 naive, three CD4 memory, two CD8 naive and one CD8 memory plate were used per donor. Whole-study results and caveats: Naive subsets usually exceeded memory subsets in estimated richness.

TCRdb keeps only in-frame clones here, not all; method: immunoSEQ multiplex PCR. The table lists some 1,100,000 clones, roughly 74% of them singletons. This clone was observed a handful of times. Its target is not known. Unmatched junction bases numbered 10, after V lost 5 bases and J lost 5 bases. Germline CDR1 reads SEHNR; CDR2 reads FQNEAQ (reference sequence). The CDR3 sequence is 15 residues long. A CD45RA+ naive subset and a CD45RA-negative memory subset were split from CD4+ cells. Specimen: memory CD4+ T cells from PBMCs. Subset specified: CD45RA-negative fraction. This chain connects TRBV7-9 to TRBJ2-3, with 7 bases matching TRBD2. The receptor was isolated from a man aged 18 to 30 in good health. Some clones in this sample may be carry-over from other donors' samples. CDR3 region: CASSPSRTSVDTQYF. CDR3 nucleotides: TGTGCCAGCAGCCCCTCCCGAACTAGCGTAGATACGCAGTATTTT.